The 18 T cell receptor beta chains presented below share a single source sample, sequenced in a study of blood T cell repertoires in COVID-19 (dated by TCRdb to 2019 to 2021). Library construction relied on the immunoSEQ multiplex PCR assay. The table was pulled from immuneACCESS by TCRdb, which kept in-frame rearrangements only. Such tables lose some clones; where checked, under half of the loss comes from unresolved V genes, and the rest has no known cause. The table for this sample lists some 200,000 clones; around 81% of them were counted only once. The top ten constitute 9.5% to 11% of the sample. Sequenced sample: peripheral blood. All receptors come from a woman aged 40 to 55 with COVID-19, enrolled during active disease.

J is TRBJ2-1 and V is TRBV7-2; D may be TRBD1 (5 bases). Germline values: CDR1 SGHTA, CDR2 FQGNSA. V shed 6 bases and J shed 15 bases, with 21 bases lying between them. The CDR3 is 13 amino acids. The CDR3 DNA follows: TGTGCCAGCAGGACAGCCAACACACCGTCCCGGTTCTTC. Its translation is CASRTANTPSRFF.

The chain joins TRBV19 to TRBJ1-2, with 7 nucleotides matching TRBD1. This CDR3 spans 13 amino acids. The V segment lost 7 bases and the J segment 7 bases; nucleotides outside the gene matches: 9. CDR1 is LNHDA and CDR2 is SQIVND in the germline V gene (reference sequence). The CDR3 DNA reads as TGTGCCAGTACCACGACAGGGATCGCTGGCTACACCTTC. The encoded protein is CASTTTGIAGYTF.

The chain carries TRBV10-2 and TRBJ2-5; the match to TRBD1 covers 7 bases. Germline V gene data show CDR1 as WSHSY and CDR2 as SAAADI. The CDR3 runs to 12 residues. The V and J ends lost 6 bases and 4 bases, in that order; junction bases with no gene match: 2. CDR3 DNA: TGCGCCAGCAGGACAGGGCCAGAGACCCAGTACTTC. This encodes CASRTGPETQYF.

The rearrangement joins TRBV4-1 to TRBJ2-1, with D possibly matching TRBD2 (6 bases). Germline-derived CDR1 and CDR2 are MGHRA and YSYEKL. This CDR3 region has 16 residues. Trimming cost V 0 bases and J 2 bases, with 11 bases left between them. CDR3 nucleotides: TGCGCCAGCAGCCAAGAAGAGGAGGGAACCTACAATGAGCAGTTCTTC. It codes for CASSQEEEGTYNEQFF.

The rearrangement joins TRBV19 to TRBJ2-1, with 12 bases that match TRBD2. The CDR3 contains 14 residues. CDR1 is LNHDA and CDR2 is SQIVND in the germline V gene (reference sequence). Losses at the gene ends were 5 bases for V and 9 bases for J; bases not matched to a gene: 5. The CDR3 region has the DNA TGTGCCAGTAGTCCACTAGCGGGAGGTGGTGAGCAGTTCTTC. As protein: CASSPLAGGGEQFF.

V and J are TRBV28 and TRBJ2-3, with 7 bases matching TRBD2. Germline V gene data show CDR1 as MDHEN and CDR2 as SYDVKM. This CDR3 has 15 residues. Trimming at V came to 7 bases and at J to 0 bases, leaving 7 bases not matched to a gene. In DNA, the CDR3 is TGTGCCAGCACAAAAACGGGACTAAGCACAGATACGCAGTATTTT. Translated: CASTKTGLSTDTQYF.

The chain combines TRBV11-2 with TRBJ2-1; 9 positions agree with TRBD2. The CDR3 covers 15 residues. Germline V gene sequence: CDR1 SGHAT, CDR2 FQNNGV. After removal of 4 bases from V and 5 bases from J, the junction contained 6 bases not matched to a gene. DNA for the CDR3: TGTGCCAGCAGCTCGACTAGCGGCCTCAACAATGAGCAGTTCTTC. It specifies CASSSTSGLNNEQFF.

The CDR3 nucleotides are TGTGCCAGCAGCACCAAGGAGGGACTAGCGGGATTTAAGATTGGGCAGTACTTC. Its protein product is CASSTKEGLAGFKIGQYF. The V call is TRBV7-9, the J call TRBJ2-7; 13 bases match TRBD2. The V gene end was trimmed by 5 bases and the J gene end by 9 bases; junction bases not matched to a gene: 19. Per germline, CDR1 SEHNR and CDR2 FQNEAQ (reference sequence). The CDR3 consists of 18 residues.

In its sample, this clone was seen once. The germline gene is not matched at one end of the junction; a read error may be the cause. The chain is built from TRBV5-4 and TRBJ2-5; D unresolved. Germline CDR1 and CDR2: SGHNT and YYREEE (reference sequence). The CDR3 covers 13 residues. CDR3 coding DNA: TGTGCCAGCAGTTTGGAAATCCGGGAGACCCAGTACTTC. It yields the protein CASSLEIRETQYF.

The chain employs TRBV7-9 and TRBJ1-4, with D hard to call. The germline CDR1 and CDR2 sequences are SEHNR and FQNEAQ (reference sequence). The length of the CDR3 is 14 residues. V was cut by 1 base and J by 0 bases, with 3 bases left in between. In DNA, the CDR3 is TGTGCCAGCAGCTTAGTTACAACTAATGAAAAACTGTTTTTT. Translated: CASSLVTTNEKLFF.

The rearrangement links TRBV15 to TRBJ1-2; unclear D gene. V lost 3 bases and J 4 bases, leaving 12 bases between the germline ends. Germline V gene lookup returns CDR1 LNHNV and CDR2 YYDKDF (reference sequence). The CDR3 covers 14 residues. As DNA, the CDR3 is TGTGCCACCAGCAGGGCGGGGAATCTCTATGGCTACACCTTC. Encoded protein: CATSRAGNLYGYTF. The whole variable domain, filled in from reference TRBV15 and TRBJ1-2, reads DAMVIQNPRYQVTQFGKPVTLSCSQTLNHNVMYWYQQKSSQAPKLLFHYYDKDFNNEADTPDNFQSRRPNTSFCFLDIRSPGLGDTAMYLCATSRAGNLYGYTFGSGTRLTVV.

This rearrangement joins TRBV14 to TRBJ2-7; 7 nucleotides align to TRBD2. The germline gives CDR1 SGHDN, CDR2 FVKESK. V shed 1 base and J 11 bases; nucleotides not matched to a gene: 11. This CDR3 is 14 amino acids long. CDR3 nucleotide sequence: TGTGCCAGCAGCCAAGCGGGTGGGGTAAGCGGGAAGTACTTC. It is translated as CASSQAGGVSGKYF. Based on the CDR3 plus reference TRBV14 and TRBJ2-7, the full variable domain is EAGVTQFPSHSVIEKGQTVTLRCDPISGHDNLYWYRRVMGKEIKFLLHFVKESKQDESGMPNNRFLAERTGGTYSTLKVQPAELEDSGVYFCASSQAGGVSGKYFGPGTRLTVT.

This chain joins TRBV25-1 and TRBJ1-2; D gene ambiguous. CDR3 length equals 12 residues. In germline, CDR1 is MGHDK, CDR2 SYGVNS. Trimming removed 3 bases from V and 1 base from J, with 3 bases in between. The CDR3 protein is CASSDNNYGYTF. The CDR3 nucleotides are TGTGCCAGCAGTGACAATAACTATGGCTACACCTTC.

The table lists this clone with a count of one. V is TRBV19 and J is TRBJ1-4, with D perhaps matching TRBD1 (5 bases). Trimming pared 6 bases from V and 9 bases from J, leaving 14 bases between. The CDR3 has 13 amino acids. The germline CDR1 and CDR2 sequences are LNHDA and SQIVND (reference sequence). CDR3 amino acids: CASSRDSTKKLFF. The DNA of the CDR3 is TGTGCCAGTAGCCGTGACAGCACCAAAAAACTGTTTTTT.

The chain combines TRBV11-2 with TRBJ2-2; D is unclear. Germline CDR1 and CDR2: SGHAT and FQNNGV. V gave up 0 bases and J gave up 4 bases, with 12 bases separating them. The CDR3 has 16 amino acids. Here the CDR3 DNA reads TGTGCCAGCAGCTTAGAGACGGCAGCGCCCACCGGGGAGCTGTTTTTT. Translating gives CASSLETAAPTGELFF.

The chain uses TRBV10-3 and TRBJ1-2, with D unresolved. The CDR3 covers 14 residues. Trimming stripped 6 bases from V and 6 bases from J, with 17 bases between. The germline V gene has CDR1 ENHRY and CDR2 SYGVKD. The CDR3 DNA reads as TGTGCCATCAGGGTTGGCGGGTTGGTAAATGGCTACACCTTC. Translated, it gives CAIRVGGLVNGYTF.

In this sample, this clone turned up many times. V gene TRBV4-2 combines with J gene TRBJ2-3; tentatively, D is TRBD1 (5 bases). Germline-derived CDR1 and CDR2 are LGHNA and YNFKEQ. V was pared by 0 bases and J by 4 bases, with 11 bases between. The CDR3 covers 15 residues. CDR3 sequence: CASSQDRRGSDTQYF. For the CDR3, the DNA is TGTGCCAGCAGCCAAGATAGAAGGGGTTCAGATACGCAGTATTTT.

The V gene is TRBV19, the J gene TRBJ2-2, with TRBD2 identical over 7 bases. The CDR3 length is 15 residues. With 2 bases clipped from V and 7 bases from J, the junction kept 7 bases outside the gene matches. The germline V gene has CDR1 LNHDA and CDR2 SQIVND (reference sequence). The CDR3 coding sequence is TGTGCCAGTAGTATACTGGGGGGGGGTGTCGGGGAGCTGTTTTTT. Protein sequence: CASSILGGGVGELFF.